The clone carrying this T cell receptor beta chain was picked up many times. Antigen specificity is unknown. Germline loops: CDR1 MNHNS, CDR2 SASEGT. This CDR3 contains 14 residues. The trim removed 8 bases at V and 5 bases at J, leaving 8 bases unmatched. The data were taken from a study of Graves' ophthalmopathy and Graves' hyperthyroidism. Study observations and caveats: Ophthalmopathy progression was predicted by the model at about 70% sensitivity and under 75% specificity.

Amplification from RNA transcripts yielded the TCR beta CDR3 regions. Investigators did first-round RT-PCR with HTBI primers, then second-round multiplex PCR. Using its own MiXCR run on the multiplex PCR reads, TCRdb lists one record per CDR3 protein. The table lists over 450,000 distinct CDR3 sequences, approximately 15% of them singletons. The chain joins TRBV6-1 to TRBJ2-5, with 10 bases lining up with TRBD1. Input material: blood. The receptor's source is a woman aged 30 to 39 with Graves' ophthalmopathy. The CDR3 loop is CASLPDRGFETQYF. CDR3 coding DNA: TGTGCCAGCCTTCCGGACAGGGGGTTCGAGACCCAGTACTTC.